These 31 T cell receptor beta chains were sequenced from one sample in a study of blood T cells in healthy people across ages. PCR was performed a second time for about 7 to 11 cycles using a sample-barcoded 5' primer and a J-beta primer mix. MiXCR, run by TCRdb on the 5' RACE reads, gives a single entry per CDR3 protein. The sample carries some 370,000 distinct CDR3 sequences, roughly half recorded once. Sequenced material: blood. The origin of the receptors is a man aged 55 to 70 in good health.

The chain uses TRBV11-1 and TRBJ1-1; D is ambiguous. V was shortened by 2 bases and J by 2 bases, with 18 bases between the two germline ends. Per germline, CDR1 SGHAT and CDR2 FQDESV (reference sequence). This CDR3 is 17 amino acids long. The CDR3 coding sequence is TGTGCCAGCAGCTTAAGTCAGTCGGGAAGTTACAACACTGAAGCTTTCTTT. Translated: CASSLSQSGSYNTEAFF.

This chain joins TRBV7-2 and TRBJ2-3, with unresolved D. This CDR3 spans 14 amino acids. Trimming cost V 3 bases and J 0 bases, with 7 bases left between them. The germline gives CDR1 SGHTA, CDR2 FQGNSA. The CDR3 nucleotides read TGTGCCAGCAGCTTTCGCGACAGCACAGATACGCAGTATTTT. Residues: CASSFRDSTDTQYF.

This chain links TRBV28 with TRBJ2-1; D tentatively reads TRBD1 or TRBD2 (5 bases each). Trimming pared 3 bases from V and 2 bases from J, leaving 14 bases between. This CDR3 comprises 16 residues. CDR1 is MDHEN and CDR2 is SYDVKM in the germline V gene. The CDR3 coding sequence is TGTGCCAGCAGTTTGCAGCGAGGGGCCCCCTACAATGAGCAGTTCTTC. It codes for CASSLQRGAPYNEQFF.

The chain has TRBV6-5 and TRBJ1-2; 7 nucleotides line up with TRBD1. CDR1 and CDR2 (germline): MNHEY, SVGAGI. This CDR3 comprises 16 residues. V lost 0 bases and J lost 7; bases outside the gene matches: 11. The CDR3 here is CASSYSSQGVRGGYTF. CDR3 sequence (DNA): TGTGCCAGCAGTTACTCGTCCCAGGGGGTTCGTGGTGGCTACACCTTC.

This clonotype appeared a few times. The chain carries TRBV29-1 and TRBJ2-3, with D unclear. The CDR3 has 13 amino acids. Germline CDR1 reads SQVTM; CDR2 reads ANQGSEA. V was shortened by 7 bases and J by 2 bases, with 13 bases between the two germline ends. CDR3: CSATIHSTDTQYF. CDR3 in DNA: TGCAGCGCCACTATACACTCCACAGATACGCAGTATTTT.

The chain employs TRBV25-1 and TRBJ2-1; 11 nucleotides align to TRBD2. The trim removed 4 bases at V and 6 bases at J, leaving 8 bases unmatched. CDR3 length equals 16 residues. The germline V gene has CDR1 MGHDK and CDR2 SYGVNS. The CDR3 nucleotides read TGTGCCAGCAGTGCTAAACTAGCGGGGGCCGCCAATGAGCAGTTCTTC. Translated, it gives CASSAKLAGAANEQFF.

V is TRBV9 and J is TRBJ2-1; D could derive from TRBD1 or TRBD2 (5 bases each). Trimming left V 0 bases short and J 9 bases short, with 16 bases between. The CDR3 sequence is 15 residues long. Germline CDR1 SGDLS, CDR2 YYNGEE. This CDR3 is CASSVAGRRGAEQFF. In DNA, the CDR3 is TGTGCCAGCAGCGTAGCAGGCAGACGAGGGGCTGAGCAGTTCTTC.

This clonotype was observed a handful of times. V usage is TRBV7-6 and J usage is TRBJ2-5; TRBD2 might be the D (5 bases). The V end lost 2 bases, the J end lost 5 bases, and 12 bases lay between the germline ends. Per the germline V gene, CDR1 is SGHVS and CDR2 is FNYEAQ. The CDR3 length is 14 residues. In nucleotides, the CDR3 is TGTGCCAGCAGCTTAAACCCCGGCGGGGAGACCCAGTACTTC. Protein sequence: CASSLNPGGETQYF.

Worth noting for this clonotype: This could be a read error, since a much larger clone is one nucleotide away. The gene calls are TRBV15 and TRBJ2-1, with D maybe TRBD1 (6 bases). CDR1 and CDR2 from the germline V gene are LNHNV and YYDKDF (reference sequence). The CDR3 has 14 residues. The chain's CDR3 is CTTSRGTGSDEQFF. The CDR3 nucleotides read TGTACCACCAGCAGGGGTACAGGTAGCGATGAGCAGTTCTTC.

In this sample, this clonotype turned up a few times. V is TRBV20-1 and J is TRBJ2-1; 14 bases line up with TRBD2. This CDR3 has 15 amino acids. V lost 5 bases and J lost 9; bases outside the gene matches: 9. Per germline, CDR1 DFQATT and CDR2 SNEGSKA (reference sequence). This CDR3 is CSARRLAGGPIEQFF. The CDR3, as DNA: TGCAGTGCTCGACGACTAGCGGGGGGGCCGATTGAGCAGTTCTTC.

CDR3 region: CASSPWGAGSYNEQFF. The CDR3 DNA is TGTGCCAGCAGCCCCTGGGGCGCCGGCTCCTACAATGAGCAGTTCTTC. The chain couples TRBV7-2 to TRBJ2-1; a possible D gene is TRBD1 (5 bases). The V end lost 5 bases, the J end lost 0 bases, and 14 bases lay between the germline ends. The CDR3 extends over 16 amino acids. The germline V gene has CDR1 SGHTA and CDR2 FQGNSA.

This clonotype has only a few counts. V is TRBV11-2 and J is TRBJ2-3; the D is unclear. This CDR3 is built from 13 residues. V lost 1 base and J lost 0, with 2 bases in between. Germline CDR1 reads SGHAT; CDR2 reads FQNNGV. As DNA, the CDR3 is TGTGCCAGCAGCTTAGTCAGCACAGATACGCAGTATTTT. Its translation: CASSLVSTDTQYF.

This clonotype was seen many times. The chain is built from TRBV20-1 and TRBJ2-7, with D possibly TRBD2 on 6 matching bases. This CDR3 contains 11 residues. Germline V CDR1 and CDR2: DFQATT, SNEGSKA (reference sequence). Deletions cut 6 bases from V and 7 bases from J, with 13 bases between. CDR3 in amino acids: CSAFTSIEQYF. Here the CDR3 DNA reads TGCAGTGCGTTCACTAGCATAGAGCAGTACTTC.

The chain joins TRBV6-2 or TRBV6-3 to TRBJ2-7; D is unresolved. Germline V CDR1 and CDR2: MNHEY, SVGEGT. The CDR3 sequence is 14 residues long. The germline V and J ends were trimmed by 3 bases and 7 bases, with 16 bases remaining between them. The DNA for the CDR3 is TGTGCCAGCAGTTATCTAACCACTTACAATGAGCAGTACTTC. Its translation: CASSYLTTYNEQYF.

This sequence joins TRBV6-1 and TRBJ2-5; D is ambiguous. V gave up 3 bases and J gave up 11 bases, with 7 bases separating them. This CDR3 region has 10 residues. In germline, CDR1 is MNHNS, CDR2 SASEGT. The CDR3 coding sequence is TGTGCCAGCAGTGACAACGATCAGTACTTC. This sequence encodes CASSDNDQYF.

The V call is TRBV11-1, the J call TRBJ1-4; TRBD1 matches 7 bases. Per the germline V gene, CDR1 is SGHAT and CDR2 is FQDESV (reference sequence). The CDR3 is 13 residues long. V shed 3 bases, J shed 11 bases, and the junction held 6 bases outside the gene matches. This CDR3 reads CASSLPGGGKLFF. CDR3 DNA: TGTGCCAGCAGCTTGCCAGGGGGTGGGAAACTGTTTTTT. The whole variable domain, remainder taken from reference TRBV11-1 and TRBJ1-4, is EAEVAQSPRYKITEKSQAVAFWCDPISGHATLYWYRQILGQGPELLVQFQDESVVDDSQLPKDRFSAERLKGVDSTLKIQPAELGDSAMYLCASSLPGGGKLFFGSGTQLSVL.

The rearrangement uses TRBV10-3 and TRBJ2-1; 10 bases are a match to TRBD2. This CDR3 contains 16 residues. Germline values: CDR1 ENHRY, CDR2 SYGVKD. V trimming: 6 bases; J trimming: 7 bases; junction bases outside the gene matches: 12. CDR3 nucleotide sequence: TGTGCCATCAGCCACGGAACTAGCGGGATACGGAATGAGCAGTTCTTC. Protein: CAISHGTSGIRNEQFF.

This clonotype was detected a few times. This rearrangement joins TRBV12-3 or TRBV12-4 to TRBJ2-3, with TRBD2 identical over 14 bases. V dropped 6 bases and J dropped 2; count of bases not matched to a gene: 4. This CDR3 is 16 amino acids long. The CDR3 DNA is TGTGCCAGCAGGGGACTAGCGGGAGTAAACACAGATACGCAGTATTTT. Encoded protein: CASRGLAGVNTDTQYF.

This clonotype was counted a few times. CDR3 nucleotides: TGTGCCAGCAGCTTCGTTTCCCGCGAGCAGTACTTC. Its protein product is CASSFVSREQYF. J is TRBJ2-5 and V is TRBV7-2; D remains ambiguous. The J call may be in error: the DNA end matches TRBJ2-7 better. Germline CDR1 and CDR2: SGHTA and FQGNSA. This CDR3 region has 12 residues.

This clonotype appeared many times. The V gene is TRBV5-1, the J gene TRBJ1-4; the D is unclear. Per germline, CDR1 SGHRS and CDR2 YFSETQ. This CDR3 region has 14 residues. V lost 3 bases and J lost 4, with 10 bases in between. The CDR3 DNA reads as TGCGCCAGCAGCTACCGGGCCCGTAATGAAAAACTGTTTTTT. Translated, it gives CASSYRARNEKLFF.

This chain uses TRBV5-5 with TRBJ2-7; tentatively, D is TRBD1 or TRBD2 (5 bases each). V shed 0 bases and J shed 10 bases, with 11 bases lying between them. The germline CDR1 and CDR2 sequences are SGHKS and YYEKEE (reference sequence). The CDR3 is 12 residues long. The DNA of the CDR3 is TGTGCCAGCAGCTTGGACCCGGGACCCCAGTACTTC. Encoded protein: CASSLDPGPQYF.

The chain couples TRBV29-1 to TRBJ2-1, with D maybe TRBD2 (7 bases). V lost 5 bases and J lost 4, with 18 bases in between. Germline V CDR1 and CDR2: SQVTM, ANQGSEA. This CDR3 is built from 15 residues. CDR3 sequence (DNA): TGCAGCGTTACAGGGCGCACGGGAGGTTACAATGAGCAGTTCTTC. Its protein product is CSVTGRTGGYNEQFF.

Details on this clonotype: A much bigger clone sits one base away, suggesting this may be a read error. The chain links TRBV29-1 to TRBJ2-5; D is ambiguous. CDR3 size: 12 residues. CDR1 is SQVTM, CDR2 ANQGSEA, per germline. CDR3 in amino acids: CGVDGQQETQYF. The CDR3 nucleotides read TGCGGCGTTGATGGGCAGCAAGAGACCCAGTACTTC.

J is TRBJ1-2 and V is TRBV6-6; D gene uncertain. Germline loops: CDR1 MNHNY, CDR2 SVGAGI (reference sequence). The CDR3 is 14 amino acids. V was clipped by 5 bases and J by 3 bases, with 13 bases between them. DNA of the CDR3: TGTGCCAGCAGTGACCACTCCGGGGACTATGGCTACACCTTC. Its translation: CASSDHSGDYGYTF.

Many counts were recorded for this clonotype. Here the CDR3 reads CASYGLAQYNEQFF. Written as DNA, the CDR3 is TGTGCCAGCTATGGACTAGCCCAATACAATGAGCAGTTCTTC. V and J are TRBV6-5 and TRBJ2-1; 8 nucleotides match TRBD2. The CDR3 has 14 residues. Per germline, CDR1 MNHEY and CDR2 SVGAGI. Trimming cost V 8 bases and J 4 bases; bases outside gene matches: 7.

The chain links TRBV27 to TRBJ2-5; 9 nucleotides agree with TRBD2. This CDR3 is built from 15 residues. J gave up 0 bases and V 5 bases, and 4 bases lay outside the gene matches. Per the germline V gene, CDR1 is MNHEY and CDR2 is SMNVEV (reference sequence). The CDR3 region is CASSLAGPYQETQYF. The CDR3 DNA reads TGTGCCAGCAGTCTAGCGGGACCGTACCAAGAGACCCAGTACTTC.

The V gene is TRBV12-2, the J gene TRBJ2-7; the D segment call TRBD1 is taken from the table without a DNA check. TRBV12-2 is annotated as a pseudogene. This CDR3 has 15 amino acids. The CDR3: CASRDGTGGDYEQYF. The CDR3 coding sequence is TGTGCAAGTCGCGACGGGACAGGGGGAGACTACGAGCAGTACTTC.

This clonotype turned up a few times. The chain is built from TRBV10-3 and TRBJ2-3; TRBD2 aligns across 8 bases. CDR3 length: 15 amino acids. Germline V gene sequence: CDR1 ENHRY, CDR2 SYGVKD. The V gene end was trimmed by 2 bases and the J gene end by 4 bases; junction bases not matched to a gene: 5. In DNA form, the CDR3 reads TGTGCCATCAGTGAGCGAGCGGGAGCCCCAGATACGCAGTATTTT. It translates to CAISERAGAPDTQYF.

A word on this clonotype: One end of the junction varies from germline; a read error may be responsible. This sequence joins TRBV12-3 or TRBV12-4 and TRBJ2-7, with 10 bases fitting TRBD2. CDR3 length: 14 residues. CDR3 DNA: TGTGCCAGCAGTTTGGTAGCGGGGGGCCCCGAGCGGTACTTC. Protein: CASSLVAGGPERYF.

This clonotype has more than one count but fewer than ten. The genes are TRBV18 and TRBJ2-7, with a tentative D call TRBD1 (7 bases). V lost 3 bases and J 2 bases, leaving 11 bases between the germline ends. Germline CDR1 reads KGHSH; CDR2 reads LQKENI. The CDR3 consists of 14 residues. CDR3 protein: CASSPAGTAYEQYF. CDR3 DNA: TGTGCCAGCTCACCGGCGGGGACAGCCTACGAGCAGTACTTC.

The chain carries TRBV6-5 and TRBJ2-1; possibly TRBD1 for D (6 bases). In germline, CDR1 is MNHEY, CDR2 SVGAGI. Trimming pared 8 bases from V and 5 bases from J, leaving 10 bases between. The CDR3 runs 12 residues. The CDR3 DNA reads as TGTGCCAGCCGGGACATCAACAATGAGCAGTTCTTC. It translates to CASRDINNEQFF.